This T cell receptor (beta chain) was sequenced during a study of cytomegalovirus exposure and HLA in healthy donors. Comment on this clone: Its antigen is still unknown.

Germline V gene lookup returns CDR1 SGHNT and CDR2 YYREEE (reference sequence). The CDR3 length is 15 residues. Losses at the gene ends were 4 bases for V and 7 bases for J; bases not matched to a gene: 9. Study-level points and caveats: In a later analysis, most CMV-associated TCR beta chains appeared HLA-restricted.

PCR amplification relied on 60 Vbeta primers (plus 13 Jbeta primers). The data were produced by immunoSEQ multiplex PCR, yet TCRdb's version contains in-frame clones alone and is incomplete. Here the sample spans 95,000 to 150,000 clones, 60% to 85% being singletons. Sequencing was performed on PBMCs. The chain couples TRBV5-4 to TRBJ2-7; 12 nucleotides match TRBD1. The TCR comes from a middle-aged woman in good health and CMV-seropositive. CDR3 sequence (DNA): TGTGCCAGCAGCCGGGGGGGACAGGGGGCAAGGGAGCAGTACTTC. Its protein is CASSRGGQGAREQYF.